Below are 16 T cell receptor beta chains sequenced from a single sample in a study of a mutant IDH1 vaccine in newly diagnosed glioma. This sample's time point: week 11, during vaccination. A 20-mer mutant IDH1 peptide at 300 ug was injected subcutaneously with topical imiquimod. Clones were read by immunoSEQ multiplex PCR, and TCRdb kept only the in-frame ones, dropping some. The sample gives some 60,000 clones, 84% of which show up once; about 3.7% is in the top ten. No antigen has been identified for these receptors. Here the sequenced sample was PBMCs, taken from a glioma patient whose treatment included an IDH1 peptide vaccine. Receptors originate from a man younger than 40 with glioma.

This sequence joins TRBV5-1 and TRBJ2-1, with 7 bases aligning to TRBD2. V dropped 8 bases and J dropped 0; count of bases not matched to a gene: 2. The CDR3 spans 13 residues. The germline CDR1 and CDR2 sequences are SGHRS and YFSETQ. The CDR3, as DNA: TGCGCCAGTGGCGGGGGCTCCTACAATGAGCAGTTCTTC. Protein product: CASGGGSYNEQFF.

This clone was seen a single time. At one of its ends the junction is not consistent with the germline gene, which may arise from a read error. The same CDR3 also results from other DNA sequences found in this sample. The CDR3 is CASSPGLNYGYTF. In nucleotides, the CDR3 is TGTGCCAGTTCACCGGGGCTCAACTATGGCTACACCTTC. V gene TRBV18 combines with J gene TRBJ1-2; tentative D call: TRBD1 (5 bases). The germline V gene has CDR1 KGHSH and CDR2 LQKENI. CDR3 length: 13 residues.

V usage is TRBV28 and J usage is TRBJ1-1; 11 positions agree with TRBD1. Germline-derived CDR1 and CDR2 are MDHEN and SYDVKM. This CDR3 spans 15 amino acids. Germline trimming cut 5 bases from V and 5 bases from J; bases unmatched to any gene: 7. The CDR3 DNA reads TGTGCCAGCAGTGGTTGGACAGGGGGCTTTACTGAAGCTTTCTTT. Translation: CASSGWTGGFTEAFF.

The chain combines TRBV18 with TRBJ1-2; the match to TRBD1 covers 9 bases. The CDR3 consists of 17 residues. Trimming removed 2 bases from V and 8 bases from J; junction bases left unmatched: 15. Germline V gives CDR1 KGHSH, CDR2 LQKENI. CDR3 sequence reads: CASSPGTGSRVSSGYTF. CDR3 sequence (DNA): TGTGCCAGCTCACCAGGGACAGGGTCAAGAGTAAGCTCCGGCTACACCTTC.

The chain combines TRBV28 with TRBJ1-6; TRBD1 might be the D (5 bases). CDR3 length: 15 amino acids. From germline, CDR1 is MDHEN and CDR2 SYDVKM. The V end lost 6 bases, the J end lost 14 bases, and 23 bases lay between the germline ends. The CDR3 DNA follows: TGTGCCAGCAGAGCTCCGGACGGGGCCAGGGTGGCCCTCCACTTT. Translation gives CASRAPDGARVALHF.

This clone has more than one count but fewer than ten. V gene TRBV28 combines with J gene TRBJ2-2; TRBD2 aligns across 7 bases. Germline-derived CDR1 and CDR2 are MDHEN and SYDVKM. V was pared by 6 bases and J by 0 bases, with 10 bases of the junction left unmatched. This CDR3 region has 17 residues. CDR3 coding DNA: TGTGCCAGCAGGGGTGCAAGCGGGAAGTCGAACACCGGGGAGCTGTTTTTT. Translating it yields CASRGASGKSNTGELFF.

The chain uses TRBV9 and TRBJ1-4; TRBD1 might be the D (5 bases). Germline V gene data show CDR1 as SGDLS and CDR2 as YYNGEE. The CDR3 loop spans 16 amino acids. V was trimmed by 2 bases and J by 8 bases, leaving 19 bases between them. DNA for the CDR3: TGTGCCAGCAGCGTTGATGCAAAGGGGATCGAGGAAAAACTGTTTTTT. Translating gives CASSVDAKGIEEKLFF.

The chain joins TRBV19 to TRBJ2-3; tentatively, D is TRBD2 (5 bases). This CDR3 has 15 residues. Germline V gene sequence: CDR1 LNHDA, CDR2 SQIVND (reference sequence). Trimming stripped 5 bases from V and 6 bases from J, with 18 bases between. This chain's CDR3 is CASSRAWSGGDTQYF. The CDR3 bases are TGTGCCAGTAGTCGGGCGTGGAGCGGTGGGGATACGCAGTATTTT.

V gene TRBV27 combines with J gene TRBJ2-1; maybe TRBD1 (5 bases). The CDR3 sequence is 15 residues long. Deletions cut 2 bases from V and 2 bases from J, with 10 bases between. Germline V CDR1 and CDR2: MNHEY, SMNVEV (reference sequence). The CDR3 region is CASSLGDSTYNEQFF. The CDR3, as DNA: TGTGCCAGCAGTTTAGGTGACAGTACCTACAATGAGCAGTTCTTC.

The chain links TRBV5-1 to TRBJ2-1; 7 positions agree with TRBD2. CDR1 and CDR2 from the germline V gene are SGHRS and YFSETQ. V was clipped by 0 bases and J by 5 bases; unmatched bases: 2. CDR3 length: 14 residues. CDR3 sequence (DNA): TGCGCCAGCAGCTTGGTACTAGCGCACAATGAGCAGTTCTTC. Its translation: CASSLVLAHNEQFF.

The V gene is TRBV4-1, the J gene TRBJ1-5; D might be TRBD1 (6 bases). V was clipped by 2 bases and J by 14 bases, with 25 bases between them. This CDR3 contains 16 residues. Germline loops: CDR1 MGHRA, CDR2 YSYEKL. CDR3 residues: CASSQTFLLQGRTKHF. Written as DNA, the CDR3 is TGCGCCAGCAGCCAAACATTCCTCCTTCAGGGGCGCACTAAGCATTTT.

This sequence joins TRBV6-1 and TRBJ1-5; weak D call: TRBD1 (6 bases). The V and J ends lost 8 bases and 4 bases respectively, with 18 bases between them. The CDR3 runs 15 residues. The germline V gene has CDR1 MNHNS and CDR2 SASEGT. The CDR3 is CASSEGRGGNQPQHF. In DNA form, the CDR3 reads TGTGCCAGCTCCGAGGGCAGGGGAGGTAATCAGCCCCAGCATTTT.

This clone was counted a single time. The genes are TRBV9 and TRBJ1-2; 8 bases are a match to TRBD1. CDR3 length: 13 residues. Germline V gene sequence: CDR1 SGDLS, CDR2 YYNGEE. V shed 5 bases and J 7 bases; nucleotides not matched to a gene: 7. In nucleotides, the CDR3 is TGTGCCAGCAGTGGGACAGGCATCGGTGGCTACACCTTC. Translated, it gives CASSGTGIGGYTF.

The chain carries TRBV5-4 and TRBJ1-2; a possible D gene is TRBD1 (5 bases). CDR1 is SGHNT and CDR2 is YYREEE in the germline V gene (reference sequence). V was cut by 7 bases and J by 6 bases, with 10 bases left in between. The CDR3 has 11 amino acids. The CDR3 nucleotides are TGTGCCAGCTCCCTACAGGATGGCTACACCTTC. It codes for CASSLQDGYTF.

The chain recombines TRBV30 with TRBJ2-2, with TRBD2 matching 10 bases. CDR3 size: 15 residues. In germline, CDR1 is GTSNPN, CDR2 SVGIG (reference sequence). With V trimmed by 2 bases and J by 1 base, 1 base remained unmatched. In DNA form, the CDR3 reads TGTGCCTGGAGTCCTAGCGGGAGGAACACCGGGGAGCTGTTTTTT. The encoded protein is CAWSPSGRNTGELFF.

The chain has TRBV27 and TRBJ1-1; the match to TRBD1 covers 7 bases. The germline CDR1 and CDR2 sequences are MNHEY and SMNVEV (reference sequence). The trim removed 7 bases at V and 4 bases at J, leaving 9 bases unmatched. There are 14 residues in the CDR3. In nucleotides, the CDR3 is TGTGCCAGCACCCCACGACAGGGTCGCACTGAAGCTTTCTTT. Its protein product is CASTPRQGRTEAFF.